This record covers a single T cell receptor (beta chain). Its antigen is unknown. TCRdb's copy holds only in-frame clones and misses some; the assay was immunoSEQ multiplex PCR. The profile shows about 150,000 clones, approximately 90% of them singletons. From germline, CDR1 is LNHDA and CDR2 SQIVND (reference sequence). This CDR3 has 13 amino acids. V gave up 4 bases and J gave up 2 bases, with 8 bases separating them. The source of the sample is a study of T cell responses to AZD1222 COVID-19 vaccine. Notes on the study in general: Epitopes outside B.1.351 and B.1.1.7 mutated regions reportedly drew nearly half of spike TCRs. The donors showed a predominance of white British ancestry and of females, with possible underestimation of clonal diversity. The repertoires were collected only after the peak T cell response. Along spike, vaccine-associated CD4 TCRs were found throughout, with dominance at 160-218 and 743-854.

This sample comprised peripheral blood, obtained on day 0 of AZD1222 vaccination. V and J are TRBV19 and TRBJ1-1; no clear D. The sequence was obtained from an adult in good health. CDR3 sequence reads: CASSKAGNTEAFF. The DNA of the CDR3 is TGTGCCAGTAGTAAAGCGGGTAACACTGAAGCTTTCTTT.